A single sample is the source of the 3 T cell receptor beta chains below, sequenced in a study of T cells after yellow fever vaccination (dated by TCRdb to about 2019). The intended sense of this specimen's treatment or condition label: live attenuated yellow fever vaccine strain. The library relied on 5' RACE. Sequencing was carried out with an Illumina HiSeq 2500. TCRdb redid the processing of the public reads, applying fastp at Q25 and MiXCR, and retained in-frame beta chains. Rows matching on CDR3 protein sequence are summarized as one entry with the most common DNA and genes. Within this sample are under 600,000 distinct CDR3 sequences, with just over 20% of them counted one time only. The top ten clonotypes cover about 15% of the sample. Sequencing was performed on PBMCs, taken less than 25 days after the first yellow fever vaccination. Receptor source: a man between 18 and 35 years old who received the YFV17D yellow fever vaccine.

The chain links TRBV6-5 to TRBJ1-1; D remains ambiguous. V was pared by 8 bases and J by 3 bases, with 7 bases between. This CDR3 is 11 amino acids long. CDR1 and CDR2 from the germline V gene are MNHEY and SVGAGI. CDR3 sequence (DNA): TGTGCCAGCGGGGAGGACACTGAAGCTTTCTTT. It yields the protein CASGEDTEAFF.

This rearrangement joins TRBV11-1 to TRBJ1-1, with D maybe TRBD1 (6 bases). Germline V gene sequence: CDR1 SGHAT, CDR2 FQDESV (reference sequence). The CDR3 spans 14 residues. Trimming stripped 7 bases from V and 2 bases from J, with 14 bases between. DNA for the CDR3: TGTGCCAGCAAGGACAGCCATGTTAACACTGAAGCTTTCTTT. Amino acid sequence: CASKDSHVNTEAFF.

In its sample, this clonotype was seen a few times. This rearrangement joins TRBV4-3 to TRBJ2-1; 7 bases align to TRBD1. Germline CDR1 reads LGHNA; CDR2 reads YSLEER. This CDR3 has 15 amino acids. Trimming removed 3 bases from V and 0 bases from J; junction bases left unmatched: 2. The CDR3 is CASSQRDSSYNEQFF. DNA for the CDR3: TGCGCCAGCAGCCAGAGGGACAGCTCCTACAATGAGCAGTTCTTC.